Listed here are 29 T cell receptor beta chains from one sample, sequenced in a study of cytomegalovirus exposure and HLA in healthy donors. Primers included in the PCR were 60 Vbeta and 13 Jbeta primers. Assay used: immunoSEQ multiplex PCR; TCRdb lists only in-frame clones, some missing. The table includes 150,000 to 200,000 clones, 70% to 90% detected once. The sequenced sample was PBMCs. The receptors derive from a woman between 18 and 29 years old in good health and CMV-seronegative.

The rearrangement joins TRBV12-5 to TRBJ2-2; 7 positions match TRBD2. With 7 bases clipped from V and 6 bases from J, the junction kept 5 bases outside the gene matches. The CDR3 is made up of 13 amino acids. Germline CDR1 LGHNT, CDR2 FRNRAP. The CDR3 DNA follows: TGTGCTAGTGTTCCCCGGGGGGCCGGGGAGCTGTTTTTT. Translating gives CASVPRGAGELFF. The full variable domain, in which reference TRBV12-5 and TRBJ2-2 provide the parts outside the CDR3, is DARVTQTPRHKVTEMGQEVTMRCQPILGHNTVFWYRQTMMQGLELLAYFRNRAPLDDSGMPKDRFSAEMPDATLATLKIQPSEPRDSAVYFCASVPRGAGELFFGEGSRLTVL.

The chain links TRBV11-1 to TRBJ2-7, with D possibly TRBD1 on 6 matching bases. CDR1 and CDR2 from the germline V gene are SGHAT and FQDESV (reference sequence). The CDR3 has 15 residues. V lost 3 bases and J lost 3, with 15 bases in between. Here the CDR3 DNA reads TGTGCCAGCAGCTTCCCCAGGGGAGATCTCTACGAGCAGTACTTC. Translating gives CASSFPRGDLYEQYF. The full variable domain, its missing parts supplied by reference TRBV11-1 and TRBJ2-7, is EAEVAQSPRYKITEKSQAVAFWCDPISGHATLYWYRQILGQGPELLVQFQDESVVDDSQLPKDRFSAERLKGVDSTLKIQPAELGDSAMYLCASSFPRGDLYEQYFGPGTRLTVT.

CDR3 coding DNA: TGTGCCAGCAGTTACTCGGACTCAGCAACCGGGGAGCTGTTTTTT. Protein product: CASSYSDSATGELFF. The chain employs TRBV6-5 and TRBJ2-2, with TRBD2 as a possible D gene (5 bases). Germline V lookup: CDR1 MNHEY, CDR2 SVGAGI. V was shortened by 0 bases and J by 5 bases, with 10 bases between the two germline ends. This CDR3 has 15 amino acids.

This clone was seen only once. The rearrangement uses TRBV29-1 and TRBJ1-1, with D perhaps matching TRBD1 (5 bases). V lost 6 bases and J lost 3, with 17 bases in between. The CDR3 extends over 14 amino acids. CDR1 SQVTM and CDR2 ANQGSEA come from the germline V gene. CDR3 sequence (DNA): TGCAGCGTCGCAAGTATCGGGGGGGACACTGAAGCTTTCTTT. Encoded protein: CSVASIGGDTEAFF.

V usage is TRBV29-1 and J usage is TRBJ1-2; a weak D match, TRBD1 (6 bases). CDR3 length: 11 amino acids. Germline V gene lookup returns CDR1 SQVTM and CDR2 ANQGSEA. With 4 bases removed from V and 6 bases from J, the gap between germline ends came to 9 bases. CDR3 region: CSVATGNGYTF. Written as DNA, the CDR3 is TGCAGCGTTGCTACAGGGAATGGCTACACCTTC.

The chain combines TRBV4-1 with TRBJ2-1; D might be TRBD2 (6 bases). CDR3 length equals 14 residues. Trimming took 2 bases from V and 8 from J, leaving 13 bases between them. Per the germline V gene, CDR1 is MGHRA and CDR2 is YSYEKL. CDR3 sequence (DNA): TGCGCCAGCAGCCAAATACGCACGGGGGATGAGCAGTTCTTC. The encoded protein is CASSQIRTGDEQFF.

The chain couples TRBV7-9 to TRBJ1-2; D uncertain. The germline V and J ends were trimmed by 4 bases and 2 bases, with 8 bases remaining between them. Germline lookup yields CDR1 SEHNR and CDR2 FQNEAQ (reference sequence). This CDR3 is 13 amino acids long. Here the CDR3 DNA reads TGTGCCAGCAGCTCCCGGGAAAACTATGGCTACACCTTC. This translates into CASSSRENYGYTF.

V and J are TRBV5-1 and TRBJ2-1; no firm D call. V was pared by 3 bases and J by 12 bases, with 10 bases between. Germline CDR1 is SGHRS and CDR2 is YFSETQ. CDR3 length: 11 residues. In DNA form, the CDR3 reads TGCGCCAGCAGCTCCCAACCAGGGCAGTTCTTC. Translating gives CASSSQPGQFF.

V and J are TRBV30 and TRBJ1-4, with TRBD1 identical over 7 bases. The junction had 4 bases not matched to a gene; V was cut back by 2 bases and J by 7 bases. This CDR3 is 13 amino acids long. The germline V gene encodes CDR1 GTSNPN and CDR2 SVGIG (reference sequence). CDR3: CAWSRDSSEKLFF. The CDR3 bases are TGTGCCTGGAGTAGGGACAGTAGTGAAAAACTGTTTTTT.

This clone was found once. V and J are TRBV10-2 and TRBJ1-5; unclear D gene. Germline values: CDR1 WSHSY, CDR2 SAAADI. CDR3 length equals 13 residues. The V and J ends lost 7 bases and 5 bases respectively, with 12 bases between them. In DNA form, the CDR3 reads TGCGCCAGCATGTTCGGGGTACATCAGCCCCAGCATTTT. Its translation is CASMFGVHQPQHF.

V gene TRBV5-6 combines with J gene TRBJ2-2; D gene unclear. V was cut by 4 bases and J by 2 bases, with 9 bases left in between. The CDR3 runs to 14 residues. Germline CDR1 is SGHDT and CDR2 is YYEEEE. The CDR3, as DNA: TGTGCCAGCAGCGGCAAGTATAACACCGGGGAGCTGTTTTTT. Its translation is CASSGKYNTGELFF.

The genes are TRBV11-2 and TRBJ2-1, with D possibly TRBD1 on 6 matching bases. V lost 3 bases and J lost 7, with 10 bases in between. There are 13 residues in the CDR3. Germline lookup yields CDR1 SGHAT and CDR2 FQNNGV. The CDR3 here is CASSFARGNEQFF. The DNA of the CDR3 is TGTGCCAGCAGCTTCGCTAGGGGGAATGAGCAGTTCTTC.

This clone was seen a few times. This chain connects TRBV29-1 to TRBJ2-1, with 8 bases lining up with TRBD2. J lost 3 bases, V lost 3 bases, and 4 bases had no gene match. The V gene's germline CDR1 is SQVTM and CDR2 ANQGSEA. This CDR3 has 14 amino acids. The CDR3 nucleotides are TGCAGCGTTGATCGAGCGGGAGACTACAATGAGCAGTTCTTC. This translates into CSVDRAGDYNEQFF.

The chain links TRBV30 to TRBJ2-2; D not certain. With 3 bases removed from V and 2 bases from J, the gap between germline ends came to 10 bases. CDR1 and CDR2 (germline): GTSNPN, SVGIG (reference sequence). The CDR3 is 14 amino acids. The CDR3 reads CAWRWWQNTGELFF. The DNA for the CDR3 is TGTGCCTGGAGATGGTGGCAAAACACCGGGGAGCTGTTTTTT.

The J gene is TRBJ2-1, the V gene TRBV6-1, with TRBD2 identical over 13 bases. With 5 bases clipped from V and 7 bases from J, the junction kept 5 bases outside the gene matches. The CDR3 spans 15 residues. Germline V lookup: CDR1 MNHNS, CDR2 SASEGT. In DNA, the CDR3 is TGTGCCAGCAGTCTAGGACTAGCGGGGGAGAATGAGCAGTTCTTC. Translating gives CASSLGLAGENEQFF.

This chain links TRBV5-1 with TRBJ2-7; 8 positions match TRBD2. CDR3 size: 14 residues. Germline V gene lookup returns CDR1 SGHRS and CDR2 YFSETQ. After removal of 5 bases from V and 2 bases from J, the junction contained 6 bases not matched to a gene. CDR3: CASRPPGGPYEQYF. The CDR3 nucleotides are TGCGCCAGCAGACCCCCGGGAGGGCCCTACGAGCAGTACTTC.

V usage is TRBV10-2 and J usage is TRBJ1-1; 7 nucleotides align to TRBD1. The CDR3 runs to 16 residues. Germline-derived CDR1 and CDR2 are WSHSY and SAAADI. Trimming took 8 bases from V and 0 from J; bases not matched to a gene: 12. CDR3 sequence: CASLRGQRLLNTEAFF. The DNA of the CDR3 is TGCGCCAGCTTAAGGGGACAGAGACTTTTGAACACTGAAGCTTTCTTT.

V is TRBV27 and J is TRBJ2-1, with 9 bases aligning to TRBD2. The CDR3 is 17 residues long. CDR1 and CDR2 (germline): MNHEY, SMNVEV (reference sequence). Trimming at V came to 5 bases and at J to 5 bases, leaving 13 bases not matched to a gene. CDR3 residues: CASSPLPQAGGHNEQFF. In nucleotides, the CDR3 is TGTGCCAGCAGTCCCTTACCTCAAGCGGGAGGACACAATGAGCAGTTCTTC.

This chain joins TRBV29-1 and TRBJ1-1; tentatively, D is TRBD1 (5 bases). Trimming took off 3 bases at V and 6 bases at J, with 23 bases between the two ends. The CDR3 has 16 residues. Germline-derived CDR1 and CDR2 are SQVTM and ANQGSEA. CDR3 protein: CSVEKQGLVWFAEAFF. CDR3 in DNA: TGCAGCGTTGAGAAGCAGGGATTGGTTTGGTTCGCTGAAGCTTTCTTT.

In this sample, this clone turned up once. V usage is TRBV4-1 and J usage is TRBJ1-1, with D possibly TRBD1 on 5 matching bases. Germline-derived CDR1 and CDR2 are MGHRA and YSYEKL. The CDR3 is 12 residues long. V was pared by 0 bases and J by 10 bases, with 9 bases between. CDR3 DNA sequence: TGCGCCAGCAGCCAAGAACCCAGGGTAGCTTTCTTT. As protein: CASSQEPRVAFF.

The rearrangement uses TRBV11-3 and TRBJ1-4; 7 bases map to TRBD1. With V trimmed by 4 bases and J by 3 bases, 2 bases remained unmatched. Looked up from germline, CDR1 is SGHNT and CDR2 is YENEEA. CDR3 size: 14 residues. The CDR3 DNA reads TGTGCCAGCAGCTCCGGGACAGCTAATGAAAAACTGTTTTTT. Its protein is CASSSGTANEKLFF.

The chain recombines TRBV5-1 with TRBJ1-2; D unclear. CDR1 and CDR2 from the germline V gene are SGHRS and YFSETQ. V was clipped by 4 bases and J by 6 bases, with 13 bases between them. The CDR3 runs to 13 residues. The CDR3 region has the DNA TGCGCCAGCAGCCAGCGGACCGCGGATGGCTACACCTTC. Translation: CASSQRTADGYTF.

The V call is TRBV7-3, the J call TRBJ2-3, with 9 bases lining up with TRBD2. Looked up from germline, CDR1 is SGHTA and CDR2 is FQGTGA. The CDR3 is 15 amino acids. J was trimmed by 2 bases and V by 3 bases; bases with no gene match: 3. CDR3 protein: CASSLASGTTDTQYF. The CDR3 DNA is TGTGCCAGCAGCTTGGCTAGCGGGACCACAGATACGCAGTATTTT.

This sequence joins TRBV7-2 and TRBJ2-2; 7 bases fit TRBD2. The germline V gene encodes CDR1 SGHTA and CDR2 FQGNSA. This CDR3 has 15 amino acids. Trimming took 6 bases from V and 5 from J; bases not matched to a gene: 9. The CDR3, as DNA: TGTGCCAGCAGTTCTCCGGGACTACCAACCGGGGAGCTGTTTTTT. Protein product: CASSSPGLPTGELFF.

V gene TRBV7-6 combines with J gene TRBJ1-3, with a possible D match to TRBD1 (6 bases). The CDR3 sequence is 17 residues long. Deletions cut 5 bases from V and 1 base from J, with 18 bases between. CDR1 and CDR2 from the germline V gene are SGHVS and FNYEAQ. CDR3 in DNA: TGTGCCAGCAGCCCCAGAATGTGGGGGCCATCTGGAAACACCATATATTTT. Protein product: CASSPRMWGPSGNTIYF.

The genes are TRBV6-6 and TRBJ2-1; 9 bases fit TRBD1. CDR3 length: 12 residues. Trimming cost V 6 bases and J 15 bases; bases outside gene matches: 9. Germline-derived CDR1 and CDR2 are MNHNY and SVGAGI (reference sequence). This CDR3 is CASRATGGSRFF. The DNA for the CDR3 is TGTGCCAGCAGAGCTACAGGGGGCTCAAGGTTCTTC.

The chain employs TRBV4-1 and TRBJ1-1, with D perhaps TRBD1 (5 bases). This CDR3 region has 14 residues. Germline V gene sequence: CDR1 MGHRA, CDR2 YSYEKL. The ends were cut back, 3 bases at V and 6 bases at J, with 14 bases in the middle. The DNA of the CDR3 is TGCGCCAGCAGCCACGGGGGATTGGGCGCTGAAGCTTTCTTT. Translating gives CASSHGGLGAEAFF.

V gene TRBV9 combines with J gene TRBJ1-2, with 7 bases lining up with TRBD1. The CDR3 loop spans 16 amino acids. Germline-derived CDR1 and CDR2 are SGDLS and YYNGEE. Trimming removed 1 base from V and 3 bases from J; junction bases left unmatched: 9. The CDR3 DNA follows: TGTGCCAGCAGCGTAAGGTCCGACAGGGCCTACTATGGCTACACCTTC. The encoded protein is CASSVRSDRAYYGYTF.

This clone occurred once. The chain links TRBV29-1 to TRBJ2-1; a possible D gene is TRBD2 (5 bases). The CDR3 has 13 residues. Germline V lookup: CDR1 SQVTM, CDR2 ANQGSEA. V was clipped by 5 bases and J by 6 bases, with 14 bases between them. DNA of the CDR3: TGCAGCGTTCATCCGACGGACTCCAATGAGCAGTTCTTC. Encoded protein: CSVHPTDSNEQFF.